The 5 T cell receptor beta chains below come from one sample, sequenced in a study of T-cell reconstitution after alpha-beta-depleted transplantation in children. During its preparation, the TCRbeta library received unique molecular identifiers. MiXCR, applied by TCRdb to the PCR reads, yields one record per CDR3 protein. The table shows 250,000 or so distinct CDR3 sequences, with just under 8.5% occurring only once. Here the sequenced sample was PBMCs, mostly from graft donor cells, taken 180 days after TCRalphabeta/CD19-depleted stem cell transplant. The receptors were gathered from a male patient aged 10 to 17 who had a stem cell transplant for acute lymphoblastic leukemia, so the T cells may come from the graft donor.

This clonotype was seen many times. The rearrangement links TRBV7-8 to TRBJ2-3; 7 bases line up with TRBD2. The ends lost 4 bases at V and 3 bases at J; junction bases unmatched: 7. The CDR3 has 15 residues. Germline loops: CDR1 SGHVS, CDR2 FQNEAQ. Here the CDR3 reads CASSWEGKGTDTQYF. The CDR3 DNA reads as TGTGCCAGCAGCTGGGAGGGGAAGGGGACAGATACGCAGTATTTT.

This sequence joins TRBV20-1 and TRBJ2-2; TRBD2 might be the D (5 bases). CDR1 and CDR2 from the germline V gene are DFQATT and SNEGSKA (reference sequence). The CDR3 covers 14 residues. V was cut by 7 bases and J by 1 base, with 13 bases left in between. In DNA, the CDR3 is TGCAGTGTTCCCCGGGGAGTGAACACCGGGGAGCTGTTTTTT. Translating it yields CSVPRGVNTGELFF.

This clonotype was counted ten times or more. The chain combines TRBV19 with TRBJ1-1, with TRBD1 matching over 9 bases. The CDR3 length is 15 residues. The trim removed 3 bases at V and 1 base at J, leaving 3 bases unmatched. Germline CDR1 LNHDA, CDR2 SQIVND (reference sequence). DNA of the CDR3: TGTGCCAGTAGTATGCGGACAGGGGCGAACACTGAAGCTTTCTTT. It translates to CASSMRTGANTEAFF.

Many counts were recorded for this clonotype. CDR3 DNA: TGTGCCAGCAGCTTAGCGAGGGGGTACACTGAAGCTTTCTTT. Protein product: CASSLARGYTEAFF. The V gene is TRBV11-1, the J gene TRBJ1-1, with a weak D call TRBD1 (6 bases). Trimming removed 0 bases from V and 3 bases from J, with 8 bases in between. The CDR3 loop spans 14 amino acids. Germline CDR1 is SGHAT and CDR2 is FQDESV (reference sequence).

This clonotype was recorded at least ten times. The rearrangement uses TRBV28 and TRBJ2-7, with unresolved D. V was cut by 0 bases and J by 2 bases, with 17 bases left in between. This CDR3 is 17 amino acids long. Germline-derived CDR1 and CDR2 are MDHEN and SYDVKM. The CDR3 DNA follows: TGTGCCAGCAGTTTATGGGCTGGAGCAACCTCAACCTACGAGCAGTACTTC. It yields the protein CASSLWAGATSTYEQYF.